The 32 T cell receptor beta chains below were found in one sample sequenced in a study of cytomegalovirus exposure and HLA in healthy donors (dated by TCRdb to 2016 to 2017). Receptor amplification or capture employed the immunoSEQ multiplex PCR assay. A mixture of 60 forward primers for TCR Vbeta segments and 13 reverse primers for TCR Jbeta segments was used in the multiplex PCR. TCRdb obtained this table from immuneACCESS and retained in-frame rearrangements with V and J assigned. These tables miss some clones; where compared with another copy, unresolved V genes account for less than half of the shortfall, and the remainder is unexplained. This sample gives fewer than 85,000 clones in total; 70% to 85% of them show up just once. Roughly 9% of the sample comes from the top ten. The specimen sequenced was PBMCs. These receptors were collected from a man aged 35 to 55 in good health and CMV-seropositive.

The V call is TRBV11-3, the J call TRBJ2-3; D perhaps matches TRBD2 (5 bases). The length of the CDR3 is 17 residues. Germline CDR1 reads SGHNT; CDR2 reads YENEEA. The V end was cut by 5 bases, the J end by 0 bases, with 18 bases between. CDR3 loop: CASSPGDMGVSTDTQYF. DNA for the CDR3: TGTGCCAGCAGCCCTGGTGACATGGGAGTTAGCACAGATACGCAGTATTTT.

CDR3 sequence (DNA): TGTGCCATCAGTGTTCGGGGGGGGGAAGAGACCCAGTACTTC. Translating it yields CAISVRGGEETQYF. The chain combines TRBV10-3 with TRBJ2-5; 8 bases fit TRBD2. Germline V gene data show CDR1 as ENHRY and CDR2 as SYGVKD. The CDR3 is made up of 14 amino acids. With 4 bases clipped from V and 3 bases from J, the junction kept 4 bases outside the gene matches.

The chain uses TRBV19 and TRBJ1-2; 10 nucleotides agree with TRBD1. The V and J ends lost 3 bases and 8 bases, in that order; junction bases with no gene match: 6. This CDR3 spans 14 amino acids. Germline V gene lookup returns CDR1 LNHDA and CDR2 SQIVND (reference sequence). CDR3 region: CASSILGTGEGYTF. The CDR3 DNA sequence: TGTGCCAGTAGTATCCTCGGGACAGGGGAGGGCTACACCTTC.

The genes are TRBV7-3 and TRBJ2-1; 8 bases fit TRBD2. V dropped 1 base and J dropped 7; count of bases not matched to a gene: 9. Germline lookup yields CDR1 SGHTA and CDR2 FQGTGA. The CDR3 is 16 residues long. CDR3 residues: CASSLRGLSGSNEQFF. The CDR3 region has the DNA TGTGCCAGCAGCTTAAGAGGTTTGAGCGGGAGTAATGAGCAGTTCTTC.

The chain uses TRBV27 and TRBJ2-5; 16 bases match TRBD2. Germline loops: CDR1 MNHEY, CDR2 SMNVEV (reference sequence). This CDR3 has 18 amino acids. V dropped 6 bases and J dropped 5; count of bases not matched to a gene: 12. CDR3 sequence (DNA): TGTGCCAGCAGGGGCCTCGGGACTAGCGGGAGGGCGGGGGAGACCCAGTACTTC. Translated: CASRGLGTSGRAGETQYF.

This chain uses TRBV27 with TRBJ1-2; weak D call: TRBD1 (6 bases). From germline, CDR1 is MNHEY and CDR2 SMNVEV (reference sequence). The CDR3 has 16 amino acids. V lost 7 bases and J 8 bases, leaving 26 bases between the germline ends. CDR3 in DNA: TGTGCCAGCACCCCCTCTGGGTACAGGGTTTCATGGGGCTACACCTTC. This translates into CASTPSGYRVSWGYTF.

The gene calls are TRBV15 and TRBJ1-5; no clear D. Trimming took off 5 bases at V and 0 bases at J, with 14 bases between the two ends. The CDR3 covers 16 residues. Germline V CDR1 and CDR2: LNHNV, YYDKDF (reference sequence). CDR3 DNA: TGTGCCACCAGCTTACGCAAGAGGGCTAGCAATCAGCCCCAGCATTTT. The encoded protein is CATSLRKRASNQPQHF.

This rearrangement joins TRBV2 to TRBJ1-6; D is unclear. The CDR3 spans 13 residues. V dropped 6 bases and J dropped 9 bases, with 12 bases sitting between them. Germline V gives CDR1 SNHLY, CDR2 FYNNEI. CDR3 bases: TGTGCCAGCAGGGCACAGTCCGGTTCACCCCTCCACTTT. This gives the protein CASRAQSGSPLHF.

This clone is a singleton in its sample. This chain connects TRBV28 to TRBJ1-4; D is ambiguous. The V end was cut by 6 bases, the J end by 3 bases, with 11 bases between. This CDR3 is built from 14 residues. Germline V gene data show CDR1 as MDHEN and CDR2 as SYDVKM. CDR3 DNA sequence: TGTGCCAGCAGAGTGGGCCCTGCTAATGAAAAACTGTTTTTT. Its protein product is CASRVGPANEKLFF.

The genes are TRBV5-1 and TRBJ2-5; 9 bases match TRBD1. The CDR3 contains 14 residues. The germline V gene has CDR1 SGHRS and CDR2 YFSETQ. With 7 bases clipped from V and 5 bases from J, the junction kept 9 bases outside the gene matches. The CDR3 DNA is TGCGCCAGCGGCCTGGGACAGGGCATGGAGACCCAGTACTTC. This translates into CASGLGQGMETQYF. Variable domain in full (rest from reference TRBV5-1 and TRBJ2-5): KAGVTQTPRYLIKTRGQQVTLSCSPISGHRSVSWYQQTPGQGLQFLFEYFSETQRNKGNFPGRFSGRQFSNSRSEMNVSTLELGDSALYLCASGLGQGMETQYFGPGTRLLVL.

The chain carries TRBV28 and TRBJ1-5; a possible D gene is TRBD1 (6 bases). This CDR3 comprises 13 residues. Trimming took 6 bases from V and 2 from J, leaving 8 bases between them. CDR1 and CDR2 (germline): MDHEN, SYDVKM. CDR3 in amino acids: CASRTGRNQPQHF. The CDR3 nucleotides read TGTGCCAGCAGAACAGGGCGCAATCAGCCCCAGCATTTT. Drawing the rest from reference TRBV28 and TRBJ1-5, the complete variable domain is DVKVTQSSRYLVKRTGEKVFLECVQDMDHENMFWYRQDPGLGLRLIYFSYDVKMKEKGDIPEGYSVSREKKERFSLILESASTNQTSMYLCASRTGRNQPQHFGDGTRLSIL.

The chain couples TRBV28 to TRBJ1-3; D is ambiguous. V was trimmed by 3 bases and J by 6 bases, leaving 9 bases between them. Germline values: CDR1 MDHEN, CDR2 SYDVKM. CDR3 size: 13 residues. The CDR3 here is CASSFHLENTIYF. The DNA for the CDR3 is TGTGCCAGCAGTTTTCACTTAGAAAACACCATATATTTT.

This sequence joins TRBV28 and TRBJ1-2; a weak D match, TRBD1 (5 bases). This CDR3 is 14 amino acids long. Trimming removed 2 bases from V and 4 bases from J, with 11 bases in between. Germline CDR1 reads MDHEN; CDR2 reads SYDVKM. CDR3 nucleotide sequence: TGTGCCAGCAGTTTAGTCGACAGTCCCTATGGCTACACCTTC. Protein product: CASSLVDSPYGYTF.

The sample holds one count of this clone. The chain recombines TRBV7-6 with TRBJ1-5; D perhaps matches TRBD1 (5 bases). CDR3 size: 15 residues. CDR1 SGHVS and CDR2 FNYEAQ come from the germline V gene. V lost 3 bases and J 7 bases, leaving 16 bases between the germline ends. The CDR3 protein is CASSLFDQGYQPQHF. The CDR3 DNA reads TGTGCCAGCAGCTTGTTTGATCAGGGTTACCAGCCCCAGCATTTT.

A few counts support this clone. The chain links TRBV5-1 to TRBJ2-3; 7 bases are shared with TRBD1. Unmatched junction bases numbered 3, after V lost 4 bases and J lost 1 base. Germline values: CDR1 SGHRS, CDR2 YFSETQ. This CDR3 is built from 14 residues. CDR3 amino acids: CASSKDRGTDTQYF. CDR3 DNA: TGCGCCAGCAGCAAAGACAGGGGCACAGATACGCAGTATTTT.

The chain joins TRBV30 to TRBJ2-7; perhaps TRBD2 as D (7 bases). Trimming shortened V by 0 bases and J by 5 bases, and 17 bases separated the two germline ends. The germline V gene has CDR1 GTSNPN and CDR2 SVGIG (reference sequence). The CDR3 is made up of 15 amino acids. CDR3 nucleotide sequence: TGTGCCTGGAGTGTACCCAGGGGAGGGTCGGACGAGCAGTACTTC. It codes for CAWSVPRGGSDEQYF.

J is TRBJ2-7 and V is TRBV5-1; 12 bases are a match to TRBD1. V dropped 4 bases and J dropped 2; count of bases not matched to a gene: 1. The CDR3 totals 14 residues. Germline V gene data show CDR1 as SGHRS and CDR2 as YFSETQ. CDR3 sequence reads: CASSGDRGPYEQYF. CDR3 DNA sequence: TGCGCCAGCAGCGGGGACAGGGGGCCCTACGAGCAGTACTTC.

The rearrangement joins TRBV28 to TRBJ2-7; 8 positions agree with TRBD2. After removal of 8 bases from V and 5 bases from J, the junction contained 8 bases not matched to a gene. Germline V gene sequence: CDR1 MDHEN, CDR2 SYDVKM. The length of the CDR3 is 13 residues. CDR3 bases: TGTGCCAGCCGCGGGGGGAACGGGAACGAGCAGTACTTC. Translating it yields CASRGGNGNEQYF.

This clone showed up just a few times. DNA for the CDR3: TGTGCCAGCAGTGAAGCGGGGGCGCGCGAGACCCAGTACTTC. Protein product: CASSEAGARETQYF. The chain joins TRBV6-1 to TRBJ2-5; maybe TRBD1 (6 bases). V was cut by 0 bases and J by 5 bases, with 10 bases left in between. CDR1 is MNHNS and CDR2 is SASEGT in the germline V gene. The CDR3 loop spans 14 amino acids.

This chain links TRBV5-8 with TRBJ2-7; D is unresolved. V was clipped by 4 bases and J by 4 bases, with 15 bases between them. Per germline, CDR1 SGHTS and CDR2 YDEGEE. The CDR3 runs to 14 residues. CDR3 in amino acids: CASSPDMRFYEQYF. In DNA form, the CDR3 reads TGTGCCAGCAGCCCTGACATGAGATTTTACGAGCAGTACTTC.

The chain carries TRBV10-1 and TRBJ2-2; no clear D. The CDR3 runs to 15 residues. Trimming removed 2 bases from V and 4 bases from J, with 11 bases in between. CDR1 and CDR2 (germline): WNHNN, SYGVQD (reference sequence). CDR3 region: CASSEHSRGTGELFF. The CDR3 DNA reads as TGCGCCAGCAGTGAGCACTCCAGAGGCACCGGGGAGCTGTTTTTT.

The CDR3 protein is CASSFPGTQDQETQYF. The DNA for the CDR3 is TGTGCCAGCAGCTTCCCCGGGACTCAGGATCAAGAGACCCAGTACTTC. V usage is TRBV5-4 and J usage is TRBJ2-5, with D tentatively TRBD2 (6 bases). With 2 bases removed from V and 2 bases from J, the gap between germline ends came to 16 bases. Per germline, CDR1 SGHNT and CDR2 YYREEE (reference sequence). The CDR3 consists of 16 residues.

Only a few counts were recorded for this clone. The chain is built from TRBV19 and TRBJ2-3; 9 nucleotides agree with TRBD1. The V segment lost 5 bases and the J segment 5 bases; nucleotides outside the gene matches: 8. The CDR3 is 15 amino acids. Germline lookup yields CDR1 LNHDA and CDR2 SQIVND (reference sequence). The CDR3, as DNA: TGTGCCAGTAGTGTTGACAGGGGGGAAGGAGATACGCAGTATTTT. Protein sequence: CASSVDRGEGDTQYF.

The chain links TRBV7-2 to TRBJ2-3; 12 bases match TRBD2. V dropped 4 bases and J dropped 7; count of bases not matched to a gene: 3. The CDR3 is 14 amino acids. Germline V gene sequence: CDR1 SGHTA, CDR2 FQGNSA. CDR3 residues: CASSSGTSGYTQYF. For the CDR3, the DNA is TGTGCCAGCAGCTCCGGGACTAGCGGGTATACGCAGTATTTT.

This clone was detected a few times. The chain joins TRBV29-1 to TRBJ1-1; TRBD1 agrees at 8 bases. V lost 7 bases and J lost 4; bases outside the gene matches: 8. The CDR3 sequence is 13 residues long. Per germline, CDR1 SQVTM and CDR2 ANQGSEA. The CDR3 here is CSGRQGRGTEAFF. The CDR3 nucleotides are TGCAGCGGGCGACAGGGGAGAGGCACTGAAGCTTTCTTT. Together with reference TRBV29-1 and TRBJ1-1, the CDR3 gives the full variable domain: SAVISQKPSRDICQRGTSLTIQCQVDSQVTMMFWYRQQPGQSLTLIATANQGSEATYESGFVIDKFPISRPNLTFSTLTVSNMSPEDSSIYLCSGRQGRGTEAFFGQGTRLTVV.

This clone was counted only a few times. In the same sample, other DNA sequences code for this CDR3. The chain couples TRBV7-2 to TRBJ2-2, with D uncertain. Trimming shortened V by 4 bases and J by 3 bases, and 3 bases separated the two germline ends. In germline, CDR1 is SGHTA, CDR2 FQGNSA. CDR3 length: 12 amino acids. Here the CDR3 reads CASSSDTGELFF. As DNA, the CDR3 is TGTGCCAGCAGCTCCGACACCGGGGAGCTGTTTTTT. Filled out from reference TRBV7-2 and TRBJ2-2, the complete variable domain reads GAGVSQSPSNKVTEKGKDVELRCDPISGHTALYWYRQSLGQGLEFLIYFQGNSAPDKSGLPSDRFSAERTGGSVSTLTIQRTQQEDSAVYLCASSSDTGELFFGEGSRLTVL.

The rearrangement joins TRBV7-9 to TRBJ1-1; D remains ambiguous. The germline V gene has CDR1 SEHNR and CDR2 FQNEAQ (reference sequence). The germline V and J ends were trimmed by 7 bases and 1 base, with 10 bases remaining between them. The CDR3 length is 13 residues. The CDR3 nucleotides are TGTGCCAGCACCCGGTCGGGGAACACTGAAGCTTTCTTT. Protein product: CASTRSGNTEAFF.

The chain couples TRBV7-9 to TRBJ2-7; 8 bases agree with TRBD2. The CDR3 runs 14 residues. The ends lost 1 base at V and 6 bases at J; junction bases unmatched: 5. Per germline, CDR1 SEHNR and CDR2 FQNEAQ (reference sequence). The CDR3: CASSLGPGTSEQYF. DNA for the CDR3: TGTGCCAGCAGCTTAGGCCCCGGGACTAGCGAGCAGTACTTC.

The chain has TRBV5-4 and TRBJ2-2; tentative D call: TRBD1 (6 bases). CDR1 and CDR2 (germline): SGHNT, YYREEE (reference sequence). CDR3 length equals 17 residues. The V end was cut by 0 bases, the J end by 6 bases, with 18 bases between. The CDR3 loop reads CASSLVLGGTGSGELFF. The CDR3 DNA reads as TGTGCCAGCAGCTTGGTGTTAGGGGGAACAGGCTCCGGGGAGCTGTTTTTT.

The V gene is TRBV5-1, the J gene TRBJ1-3, with TRBD1 identical over 7 bases. Germline trimming cut 0 bases from V and 1 base from J; bases unmatched to any gene: 7. The CDR3 covers 17 residues. In germline, CDR1 is SGHRS, CDR2 YFSETQ. CDR3 in DNA: TGCGCCAGCAGCTTGGGCCCCACAGGGGTGTCTGGAAACACCATATATTTT. Translated, it gives CASSLGPTGVSGNTIYF.

Relative to its sample, this clone is medium-sized. J is TRBJ1-1 and V is TRBV4-2; 7 nucleotides match TRBD1. The V segment lost 3 bases and the J segment 11 bases; nucleotides outside the gene matches: 9. The CDR3 covers 13 residues. The germline V gene has CDR1 LGHNA and CDR2 YNFKEQ. The CDR3 region has the DNA TGTGCCAGCAGCCAGACAAGGGGGCGAGGCGCTTTCTTT. Translating gives CASSQTRGRGAFF.

The V call is TRBV7-9, the J call TRBJ1-1, with D possibly being TRBD1 (5 bases). This CDR3 contains 15 residues. Trimming took 7 bases from V and 5 from J, leaving 20 bases between them. The germline V gene encodes CDR1 SEHNR and CDR2 FQNEAQ (reference sequence). CDR3 in amino acids: CASNLPPGVGTEAFF. The CDR3 coding sequence is TGTGCCAGCAACCTACCCCCGGGGGTGGGGACTGAAGCTTTCTTT.